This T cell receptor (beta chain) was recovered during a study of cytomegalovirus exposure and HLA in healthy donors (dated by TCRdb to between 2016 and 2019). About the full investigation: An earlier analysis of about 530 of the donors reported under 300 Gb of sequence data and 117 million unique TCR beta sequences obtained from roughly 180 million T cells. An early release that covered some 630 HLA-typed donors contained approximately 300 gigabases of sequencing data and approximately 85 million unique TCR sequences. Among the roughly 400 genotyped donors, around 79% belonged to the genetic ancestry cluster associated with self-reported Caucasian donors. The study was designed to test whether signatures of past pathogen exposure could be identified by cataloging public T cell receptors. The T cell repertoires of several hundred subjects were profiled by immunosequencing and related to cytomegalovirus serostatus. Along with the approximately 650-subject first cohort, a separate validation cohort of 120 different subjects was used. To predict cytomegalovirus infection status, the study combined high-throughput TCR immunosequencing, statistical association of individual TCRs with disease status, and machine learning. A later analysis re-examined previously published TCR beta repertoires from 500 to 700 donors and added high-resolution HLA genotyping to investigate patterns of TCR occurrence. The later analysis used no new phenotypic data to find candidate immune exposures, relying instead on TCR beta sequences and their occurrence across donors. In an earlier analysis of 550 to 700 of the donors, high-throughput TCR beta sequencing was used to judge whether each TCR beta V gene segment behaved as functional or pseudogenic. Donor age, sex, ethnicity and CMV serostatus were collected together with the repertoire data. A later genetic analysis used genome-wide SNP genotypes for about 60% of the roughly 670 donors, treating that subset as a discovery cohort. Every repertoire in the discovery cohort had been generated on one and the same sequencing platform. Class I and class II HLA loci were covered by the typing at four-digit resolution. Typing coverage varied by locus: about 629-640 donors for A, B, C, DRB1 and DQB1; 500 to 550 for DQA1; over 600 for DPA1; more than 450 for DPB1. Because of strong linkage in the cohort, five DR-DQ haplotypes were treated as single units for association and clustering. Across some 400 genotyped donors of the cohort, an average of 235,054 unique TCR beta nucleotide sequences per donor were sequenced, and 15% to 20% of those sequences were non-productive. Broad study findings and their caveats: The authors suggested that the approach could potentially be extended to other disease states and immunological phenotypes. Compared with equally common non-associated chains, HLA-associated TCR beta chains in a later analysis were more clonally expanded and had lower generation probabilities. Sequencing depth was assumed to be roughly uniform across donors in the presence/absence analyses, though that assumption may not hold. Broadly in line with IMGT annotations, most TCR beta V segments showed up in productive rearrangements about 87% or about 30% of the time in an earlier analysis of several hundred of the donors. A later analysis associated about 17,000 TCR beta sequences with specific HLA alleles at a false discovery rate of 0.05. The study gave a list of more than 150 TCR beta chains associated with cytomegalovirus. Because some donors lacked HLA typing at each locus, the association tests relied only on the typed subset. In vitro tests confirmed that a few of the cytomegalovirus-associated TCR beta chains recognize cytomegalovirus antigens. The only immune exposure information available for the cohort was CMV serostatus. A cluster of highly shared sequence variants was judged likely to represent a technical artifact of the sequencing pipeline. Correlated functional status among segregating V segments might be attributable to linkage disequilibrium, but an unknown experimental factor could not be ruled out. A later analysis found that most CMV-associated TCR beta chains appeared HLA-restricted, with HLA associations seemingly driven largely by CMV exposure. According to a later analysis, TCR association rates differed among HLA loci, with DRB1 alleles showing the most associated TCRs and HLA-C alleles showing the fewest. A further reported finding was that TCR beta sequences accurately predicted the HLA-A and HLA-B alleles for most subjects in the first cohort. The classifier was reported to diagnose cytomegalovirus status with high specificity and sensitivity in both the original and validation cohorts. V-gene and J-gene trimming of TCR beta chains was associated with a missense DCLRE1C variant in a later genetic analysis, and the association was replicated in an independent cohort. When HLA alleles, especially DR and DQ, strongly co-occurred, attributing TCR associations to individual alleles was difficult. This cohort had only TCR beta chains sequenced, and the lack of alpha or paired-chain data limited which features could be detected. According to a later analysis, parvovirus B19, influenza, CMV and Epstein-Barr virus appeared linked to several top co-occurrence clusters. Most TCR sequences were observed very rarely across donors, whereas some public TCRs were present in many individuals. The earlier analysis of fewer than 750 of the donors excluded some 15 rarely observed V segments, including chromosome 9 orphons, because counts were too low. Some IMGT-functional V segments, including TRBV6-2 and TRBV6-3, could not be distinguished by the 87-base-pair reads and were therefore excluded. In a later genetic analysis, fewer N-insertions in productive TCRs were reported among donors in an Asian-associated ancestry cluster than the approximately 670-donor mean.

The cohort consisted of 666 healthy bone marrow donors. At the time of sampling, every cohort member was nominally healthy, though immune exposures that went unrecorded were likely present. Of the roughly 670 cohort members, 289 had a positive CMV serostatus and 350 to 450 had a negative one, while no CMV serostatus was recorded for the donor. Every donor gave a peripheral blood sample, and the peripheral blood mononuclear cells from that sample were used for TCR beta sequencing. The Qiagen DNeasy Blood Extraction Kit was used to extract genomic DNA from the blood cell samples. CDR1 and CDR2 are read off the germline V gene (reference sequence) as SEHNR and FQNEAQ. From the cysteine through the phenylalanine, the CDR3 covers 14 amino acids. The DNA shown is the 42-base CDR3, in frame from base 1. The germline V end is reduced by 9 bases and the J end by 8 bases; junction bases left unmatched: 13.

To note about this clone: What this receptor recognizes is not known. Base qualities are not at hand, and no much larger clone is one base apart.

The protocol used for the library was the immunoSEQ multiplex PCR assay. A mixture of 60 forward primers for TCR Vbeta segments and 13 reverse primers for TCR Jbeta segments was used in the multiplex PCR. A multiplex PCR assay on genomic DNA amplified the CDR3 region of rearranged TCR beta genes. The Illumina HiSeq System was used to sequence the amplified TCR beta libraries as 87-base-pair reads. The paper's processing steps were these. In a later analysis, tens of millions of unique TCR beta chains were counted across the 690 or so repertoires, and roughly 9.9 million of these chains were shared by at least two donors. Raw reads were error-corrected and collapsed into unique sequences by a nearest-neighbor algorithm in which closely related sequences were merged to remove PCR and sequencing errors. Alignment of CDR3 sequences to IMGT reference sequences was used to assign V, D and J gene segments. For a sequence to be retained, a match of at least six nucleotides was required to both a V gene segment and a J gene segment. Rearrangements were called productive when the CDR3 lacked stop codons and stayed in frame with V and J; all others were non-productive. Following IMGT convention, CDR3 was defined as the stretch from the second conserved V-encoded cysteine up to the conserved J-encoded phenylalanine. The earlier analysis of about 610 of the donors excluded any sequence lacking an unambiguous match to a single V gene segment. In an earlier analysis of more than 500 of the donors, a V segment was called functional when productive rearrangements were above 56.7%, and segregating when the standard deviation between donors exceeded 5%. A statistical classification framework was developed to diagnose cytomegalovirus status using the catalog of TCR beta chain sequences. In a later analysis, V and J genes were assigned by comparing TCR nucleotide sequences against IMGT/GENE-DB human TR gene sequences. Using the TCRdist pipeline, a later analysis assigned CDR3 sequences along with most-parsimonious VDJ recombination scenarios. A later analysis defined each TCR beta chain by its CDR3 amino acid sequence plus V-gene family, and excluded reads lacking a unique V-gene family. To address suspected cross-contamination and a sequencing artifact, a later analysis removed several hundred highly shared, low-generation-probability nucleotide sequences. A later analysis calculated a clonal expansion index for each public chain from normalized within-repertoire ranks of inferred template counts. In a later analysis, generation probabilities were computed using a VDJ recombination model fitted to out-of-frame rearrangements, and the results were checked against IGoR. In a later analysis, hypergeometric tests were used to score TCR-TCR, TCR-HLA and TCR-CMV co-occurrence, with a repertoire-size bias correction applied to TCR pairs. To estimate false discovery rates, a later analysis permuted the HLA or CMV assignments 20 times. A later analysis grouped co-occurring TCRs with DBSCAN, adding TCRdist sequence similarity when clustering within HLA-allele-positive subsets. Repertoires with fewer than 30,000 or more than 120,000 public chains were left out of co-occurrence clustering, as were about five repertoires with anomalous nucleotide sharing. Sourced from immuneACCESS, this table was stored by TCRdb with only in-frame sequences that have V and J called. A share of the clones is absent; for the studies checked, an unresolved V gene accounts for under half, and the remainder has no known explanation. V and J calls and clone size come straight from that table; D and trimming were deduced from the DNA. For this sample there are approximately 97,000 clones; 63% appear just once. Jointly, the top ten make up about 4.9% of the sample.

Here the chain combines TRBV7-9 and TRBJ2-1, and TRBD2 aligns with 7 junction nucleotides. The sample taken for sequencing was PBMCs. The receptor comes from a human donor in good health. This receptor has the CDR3 CASRRTSRADEQFF. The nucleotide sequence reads TGTGCCAGTAGAAGGACTAGTCGTGCCGATGAGCAGTTCTTC.